These 11 T cell receptor beta chains were all obtained from the same sample, sequenced in a study of chemoradiotherapy in HPV16-positive cancers. Assay: immunoSEQ multiplex PCR; the TCRdb copy retains only in-frame clones and omits some. This sample has about 2,000 clones, with roughly 80% found just once. This sample comprised tumor tissue, obtained from a patient who underwent chemoradiotherapy. These receptors came from a human donor with HPV-associated anogenital cancer.

This chain links TRBV30 with TRBJ2-7, with no clear D. The CDR3 is made up of 16 amino acids. Between the trimmed V and J ends, which lost 0 bases and 3 bases, there was a span of 18 bases. Germline V gene sequence: CDR1 GTSNPN, CDR2 SVGIG (reference sequence). CDR3 nucleotide sequence: TGTGCCTGGAGTGTATATTCACTGGGCAGCGACTACGAGCAGTACTTC. This encodes CAWSVYSLGSDYEQYF.

This clone was counted a few times. CDR3 region: CASSLTGTGGPTDTQYF. The CDR3 nucleotides read TGTGCCAGCAGCTTAACAGGGACAGGGGGCCCCACCGATACGCAGTATTTT. The chain uses TRBV7-3 and TRBJ2-3; the match to TRBD1 covers 12 bases. The V gene end was trimmed by 0 bases and the J gene end by 6 bases; junction bases not matched to a gene: 7. Germline V gene sequence: CDR1 SGHTA, CDR2 FQGTGA. This CDR3 is built from 17 residues.

The chain joins TRBV5-6 to TRBJ2-1, with 10 bases fitting TRBD2. The CDR3 length is 18 residues. The germline CDR1 and CDR2 sequences are SGHDT and YYEEEE. With V trimmed by 4 bases and J by 1 base, 11 bases remained unmatched. CDR3 in amino acids: CASSPGLAGGYSYNEQFF. The CDR3 DNA reads TGTGCCAGCAGCCCAGGGTTAGCGGGAGGTTATTCCTACAATGAGCAGTTCTTC.

The chain carries TRBV6-1 and TRBJ2-3, with TRBD1 identical over 9 bases. Germline V lookup: CDR1 MNHNS, CDR2 SASEGT. This CDR3 is built from 14 residues. Trimming took 2 bases from V and 9 from J; bases not matched to a gene: 6. The CDR3 DNA reads TGTGCCAGCAGTGAAACGGGACAGGGAGGAACGCAGTATTTT. Translating gives CASSETGQGGTQYF.

This clone was observed once. This sequence joins TRBV7-9 and TRBJ2-7, with 8 bases identical to TRBD2. The CDR3 sequence is 14 residues long. With V trimmed by 5 bases and J by 2 bases, 5 bases remained unmatched. Germline V gene lookup returns CDR1 SEHNR and CDR2 FQNEAQ (reference sequence). CDR3 amino acids: CASSPRTSPYEQYF. The CDR3 bases are TGTGCCAGCAGCCCGCGGACTAGCCCCTACGAGCAGTACTTC.

The chain has TRBV7-9 and TRBJ2-7; 7 nucleotides match TRBD1. Germline V gene data show CDR1 as SEHNR and CDR2 as FQNEAQ (reference sequence). The J segment lost 1 base and the V segment lost 4 bases, leaving 4 bases of the junction unmatched. CDR3 length equals 14 residues. CDR3 nucleotide sequence: TGTGCCAGCAGCTCCTTGGACAGGTCCTACGAGCAGTACTTC. Its translation is CASSSLDRSYEQYF.

The chain is built from TRBV5-4 and TRBJ2-5, with 7 nucleotides matching TRBD2. Unmatched junction bases numbered 9, after V lost 5 bases and J lost 5 bases. Per the germline V gene, CDR1 is SGHNT and CDR2 is YYREEE (reference sequence). The CDR3 totals 14 residues. The CDR3 region has the DNA TGTGCCAGCAGAGGCGGGAGCGTCCGTGAGACCCAGTACTTC. It encodes CASRGGSVRETQYF.

The CDR3 region has the DNA TGCGCCAGCAGCGCGGGGACTAGCGGAAACGAGCAGTACTTC. As protein: CASSAGTSGNEQYF. J is TRBJ2-7 and V is TRBV5-1; 11 bases are shared with TRBD2. Unmatched junction bases numbered 5, after V lost 4 bases and J lost 5 bases. This CDR3 has 14 residues. The V gene's germline CDR1 is SGHRS and CDR2 YFSETQ.

This chain joins TRBV6-5 and TRBJ2-3; D not resolved. Germline-derived CDR1 and CDR2 are MNHEY and SVGAGI. The CDR3 runs 12 residues. With 6 bases removed from V and 2 bases from J, the gap between germline ends came to 6 bases. CDR3 sequence (DNA): TGTGCCAGCAGGGGGTTCACAGATACGCAGTATTTT. It translates to CASRGFTDTQYF.

The chain uses TRBV27 and TRBJ2-1; 10 bases line up with TRBD2. Trimming removed 6 bases from V and 6 bases from J; junction bases left unmatched: 8. Germline V lookup: CDR1 MNHEY, CDR2 SMNVEV (reference sequence). This CDR3 contains 15 residues. The CDR3: CASSTGTSDSNEQFF. CDR3 nucleotides: TGTGCCAGCAGCACCGGGACTAGCGATTCCAATGAGCAGTTCTTC.

The chain links TRBV19 to TRBJ1-1; possibly TRBD1 for D (6 bases). With 1 base removed from V and 1 base from J, the gap between germline ends came to 13 bases. The CDR3 loop spans 16 amino acids. Germline-derived CDR1 and CDR2 are LNHDA and SQIVND (reference sequence). CDR3 in DNA: TGTGCCAGTAGTATAGGAAAAAGGGGGGGGAACACTGAAGCTTTCTTT. It yields the protein CASSIGKRGGNTEAFF.